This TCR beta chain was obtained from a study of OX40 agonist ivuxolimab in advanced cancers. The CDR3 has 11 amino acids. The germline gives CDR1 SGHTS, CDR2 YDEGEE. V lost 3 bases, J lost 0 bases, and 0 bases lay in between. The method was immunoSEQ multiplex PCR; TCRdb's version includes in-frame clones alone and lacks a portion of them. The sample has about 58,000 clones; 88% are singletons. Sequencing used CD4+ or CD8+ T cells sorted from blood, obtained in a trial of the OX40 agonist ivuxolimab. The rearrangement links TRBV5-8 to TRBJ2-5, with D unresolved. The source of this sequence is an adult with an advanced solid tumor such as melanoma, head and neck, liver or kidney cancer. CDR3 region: CASSYQETQYF. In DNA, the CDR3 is TGTGCCAGCAGCTACCAAGAGACCCAGTACTTC.